This T cell receptor (beta chain) was captured in a study of cytomegalovirus exposure and HLA in healthy donors. V lost 8 bases and J 6 bases, leaving 23 bases between the germline ends. Per germline, CDR1 WNHNN and CDR2 SYGVQD (reference sequence). This CDR3 contains 16 residues. This clone was picked up a small number of times. It was with 60 Vbeta and 13 Jbeta primers that the PCR ran. Some clones are missing from TCRdb's copy, which holds only in-frame ones; the method was immunoSEQ multiplex PCR. The sample records about 170,000 clones, about four fifths being singletons. The TCR was taken from a young man in good health and CMV-seropositive. The sequencing sample was made of PBMCs. V usage is TRBV10-1 and J usage is TRBJ2-1; TRBD1 might be the D (6 bases). CDR3 nucleotide sequence: TGCGCCAGCTCTATGCCCAAGAGGACAGCACTCAATGAGCAGTTCTTC. It yields the protein CASSMPKRTALNEQFF.